These T cell receptor beta chains were read from a single sample in a study of identical twins' blood T cells. TCRdb called the 5' RACE reads again in MiXCR, with one record for every CDR3 protein. The sample consists of a few hundred distinct CDR3 sequences, approximately 69% of them appearing once. Material: PBMCs. The receptors were sampled from a woman aged 18 to 55 in good health. The CDR3 runs from the conserved cysteine through the conserved F or W. Fields, in order: clone size, CDR3 length, J gene, V gene, D gene, CDR3 protein, CDR3 DNA. D genes are given only for firm matches. Rows give clone size only sometimes, using once, few, many, or a class for an expanded clone.

>.|16|TRBJ1-1|TRBV6-5|TRBD1
CASSYRRGRGDTEAFF
TGTGCCAGCAGTTACAGGAGGGGGCGTGGGGACACTGAAGCTTTCTTT
>.|14|TRBJ2-1|TRBV15|.
CATSASTTRNEQFF
TGTGCCACCAGCGCATCTACGACGAGGAATGAGCAGTTCTTC
>few|14|TRBJ1-4|TRBV9|.
CASSDGIYNEKLFF
TGTGCCAGCAGCGACGGAATTTATAATGAAAAACTGTTTTTT
>once|11|TRBJ1-1|TRBV7-1|.
CASSSDTEAFF
TGTGCCAGCAGCTCGGACACTGAAGCTTTCTTT
>.|14|TRBJ1-1|TRBV6-4|TRBD1
CASTRTGVGTEAFF
TGTGCCAGTACCAGGACAGGGGTGGGGACTGAAGCTTTCTTT
>.|13|TRBJ2-3|TRBV14|.
CASSRLAYDTQYF
TGTGCCAGCAGCCGGTTGGCCTACGATACGCAGTATTTT
>few|14|TRBJ1-4|TRBV29-1|TRBD1
CSVDSGQGFEKLFF
TGCAGCGTTGATTCGGGACAGGGTTTTGAAAAACTGTTTTTT
>few|14|TRBJ1-1|TRBV27|TRBD1
CASSYGTANTEAFF
TGTGCCAGCAGTTACGGGACAGCAAACACTGAAGCTTTCTTT
>.|16|TRBJ1-4|TRBV27|.
CASSKSRDRTNEKLFF
TGTGCCAGCAGTAAATCCAGAGACAGGACTAATGAAAAACTGTTTTTT
>.|11|TRBJ1-1|TRBV7-9|.
CASSPGAEAFF
TGTGCCAGCAGCCCCGGGGCTGAAGCTTTCTTT
>.|12|TRBJ1-2|TRBV7-2|.
CASSLVGDGYTF
TGTGCCAGCAGCTTAGTTGGAGATGGCTACACCTTC
>.|14|TRBJ1-4|TRBV23-1|TRBD1
CASSLGQGDEKLFF
TGCGCCAGCAGTCTCGGACAGGGCGATGAAAAACTGTTTTTT
>once|13|TRBJ2-1|TRBV7-2|.
CASSLADGVEQFF
TGTGCCAGCAGCTTAGCGGACGGGGTTGAGCAGTTCTTC
>.|15|TRBJ1-3|TRBV5-5|.
CASSLDGASANTIYF
TGTGCCAGCAGCTTGGATGGAGCCTCAGCCAACACCATATATTTT
>.|16|TRBJ1-2|TRBV6-1|TRBD1
CASSKQTGSGSYGYTF
TGTGCCAGCAGTAAACAGACAGGGTCGGGATCCTATGGCTACACCTTC
>.|12|TRBJ1-5|TRBV3-1|.
CASSQGYQPQHF
TGTGCCAGCAGCCAGGGGTATCAGCCCCAGCATTTT
>few|14|TRBJ1-1|TRBV11-3|.
CASSLMAGNTEAFF
TGTGCCAGCAGCTTAATGGCCGGTAACACTGAAGCTTTCTTT
>.|15|TRBJ1-2|TRBV12-3/TRBV12-4|TRBD1
CASTLKGQGIGGYTF
TGTGCCAGCACCCTGAAGGGACAGGGCATTGGTGGCTACACCTTC